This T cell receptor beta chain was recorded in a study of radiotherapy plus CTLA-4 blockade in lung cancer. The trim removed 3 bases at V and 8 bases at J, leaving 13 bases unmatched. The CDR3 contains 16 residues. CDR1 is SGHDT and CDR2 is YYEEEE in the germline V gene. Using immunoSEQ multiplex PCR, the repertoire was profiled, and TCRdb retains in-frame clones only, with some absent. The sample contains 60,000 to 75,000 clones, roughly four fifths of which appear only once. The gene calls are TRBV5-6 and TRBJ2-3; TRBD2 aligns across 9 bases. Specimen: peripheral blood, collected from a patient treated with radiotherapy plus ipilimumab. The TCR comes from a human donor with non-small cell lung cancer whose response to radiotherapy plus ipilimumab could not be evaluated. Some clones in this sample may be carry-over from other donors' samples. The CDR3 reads CASSSLRAGGPRTQYF. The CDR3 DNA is TGTGCCAGCAGCTCCCTTAGGGCGGGGGGGCCACGTACGCAGTATTTT.